This T cell receptor (beta chain) was sequenced in a study of CD8 T cells in Susac syndrome. Study-level information: Blood was drawn from patients with Susac syndrome. At that point, they were therapy-naive, on corticosteroids, or on intravenous immunoglobulin alone.

Findings and limits, study-wide: The study admitted that it had a relatively small number of individuals in its TCR sequencing and HLA analysis. Among active patients and in TEMRA cells, CD8+ clonal expansion in Susac reached its peak.

Regarding this clonotype: The antigen is not known.

When the RNA was reverse transcribed, random hexamers were used with an input of about 0.5 to 1 ug. A multiplex approach, immunoSEQ multiplex PCR, amplified TCR beta CDR3 across 54 Vbeta and 13 Jbeta. TCRdb processed the immunoSEQ multiplex PCR reads anew with MiXCR; each CDR3 protein has one entry. Of fewer than 90,000 distinct CDR3 sequences listed, about 93% were seen once; the top ten hold less than 0.55%. The CDR3 is made up of 15 amino acids. V dropped 5 bases and J dropped 4; count of bases not matched to a gene: 5. CDR1 and CDR2 from the germline V gene are MNHNS and SASEGT. V and J are TRBV6-1 and TRBJ2-3; 11 bases map to TRBD2. The clonotype originates from a human donor with Susac syndrome. The sample comprised CD8+ T cells from PBMCs. CDR3 protein: CASSRLAGSPDTQYF. The DNA of the CDR3 is TGTGCCAGCAGTAGACTAGCGGGAAGCCCAGATACGCAGTATTTT.